Each of the 11 T cell receptor beta chains below was sequenced from the same sample in a study of blood T cell repertoires in COVID-19. Libraries were prepared by immunoSEQ multiplex PCR; TCRdb keeps only in-frame clonotypes and omits some of them. Among about 150,000 clones, about three quarters were seen once, and the ten largest hold roughly 1.7%. The sample was peripheral blood. The receptors were sampled from a man at least 80 years old with acute or convalescent COVID-19.

The chain recombines TRBV6-5 with TRBJ2-6; 8 nucleotides align to TRBD1. The germline V gene has CDR1 MNHEY and CDR2 SVGAGI. Unmatched junction bases numbered 3, after V lost 6 bases and J lost 2 bases. CDR3 length: 15 amino acids. CDR3 in DNA: TGTGCCAGCAGCCCGACAGGGGCTGGGGCCAACGTCCTGACTTTC. The encoded protein is CASSPTGAGANVLTF.

The chain is built from TRBV3-1 (or the pseudogene TRBV3-2) and TRBJ1-6; unclear D gene. Trimming pared 0 bases from V and 6 bases from J, leaving 12 bases between. CDR3 length: 16 amino acids. Germline V gene sequence: CDR1 LGHDT, CDR2 YNNKEL (reference sequence). The CDR3 coding sequence is TGTGCCAGCAGCCAAGATAGAGGGCAGCTTAATTCACCCCTCCACTTT. This codes for CASSQDRGQLNSPLHF.

The chain carries TRBV16 and TRBJ1-2, with D perhaps TRBD1 (5 bases). CDR1 is KGHSY, CDR2 FQNENV, per germline. This CDR3 region has 14 residues. V shed 4 bases and J shed 2 bases, with 11 bases lying between them. The CDR3 region has the DNA TGTGCCAGCAGCCCGAGCCAGGGAAACTATGGCTACACCTTC. The encoded protein is CASSPSQGNYGYTF. The full variable domain, in which reference TRBV16 and TRBJ1-2 provide the parts outside the CDR3, is GEEVAQTPKHLVRGEGQKAKLYCAPIKGHSYVFWYQQVLKNEFKFLISFQNENVFDETGMPKERFSAKCLPNSPCSLEIQATKLEDSAVYFCASSPSQGNYGYTFGSGTRLTVV.

The chain recombines TRBV6-5 with TRBJ1-2; 9 bases are shared with TRBD1. V dropped 2 bases and J dropped 3; count of bases not matched to a gene: 7. CDR1 and CDR2 from the germline V gene are MNHEY and SVGAGI. CDR3 size: 16 residues. The CDR3 is CASSYDGTGLYYGYTF. CDR3 bases: TGTGCCAGCAGTTACGACGGGACAGGGCTCTACTATGGCTACACCTTC.

The rearrangement uses TRBV6-2 or TRBV6-3 and TRBJ2-1; D is perhaps TRBD1 (5 bases). Germline V gene lookup returns CDR1 MNHEY and CDR2 SVGEGT. The CDR3 spans 18 residues. The germline V and J ends were trimmed by 0 bases and 5 bases, with 20 bases remaining between them. The CDR3 spells CASSYSGPGGQPHNEQFF. DNA for the CDR3: TGTGCCAGCAGTTACTCGGGGCCAGGTGGGCAACCCCACAATGAGCAGTTCTTC.

V and J are TRBV10-2 and TRBJ2-3; 10 bases are a match to TRBD2. CDR1 is WSHSY, CDR2 SAAADI, per germline. V lost 6 bases, J lost 7 bases, and 7 bases stayed unmatched. The CDR3 totals 14 residues. CDR3 sequence: CASRAGGGSNTQYF. The CDR3 bases are TGCGCCAGCAGAGCGGGGGGGGGTTCAAATACGCAGTATTTT.

The chain joins TRBV11-1 to TRBJ2-5, with a weak D call TRBD1 (5 bases). CDR3 length: 14 amino acids. Trimming shortened V by 5 bases and J by 5 bases, and 15 bases separated the two germline ends. From germline, CDR1 is SGHAT and CDR2 FQDESV (reference sequence). The CDR3 region is CASSPQGGSETQYF. The CDR3 DNA sequence: TGTGCCAGCAGCCCCCAGGGCGGTAGTGAGACCCAGTACTTC.

This CDR3 is CASSLQGGTDTQYF. For the CDR3, the DNA is TGTGCCAGCAGCCTACAGGGGGGCACAGATACGCAGTATTTT. This chain connects TRBV27 to TRBJ2-3; 8 nucleotides agree with TRBD1. Germline V gives CDR1 MNHEY, CDR2 SMNVEV (reference sequence). This CDR3 comprises 14 residues. The junction had 3 bases not matched to a gene; V was cut back by 6 bases and J by 1 base.

The chain recombines TRBV30 with TRBJ1-4; TRBD1 is a possible D gene (6 bases). The V and J ends lost 4 bases and 7 bases respectively, with 7 bases between them. The CDR3 consists of 11 residues. Germline assignment: CDR1 GTSNPN and CDR2 SVGIG (reference sequence). The CDR3 sequence is CAWTGAEKLFF. For the CDR3, the DNA is TGTGCCTGGACAGGGGCTGAAAAACTGTTTTTT.

This clone occurred a few times. The rearrangement links TRBV27 to TRBJ2-1; no firm D call. The V and J ends lost 6 bases and 0 bases respectively, with 12 bases between them. The CDR3 has 15 residues. Germline-derived CDR1 and CDR2 are MNHEY and SMNVEV (reference sequence). Here the CDR3 DNA reads TGTGCCAGCAGCCCCCGCTATCCCTCCTACAATGAGCAGTTCTTC. Translated, it gives CASSPRYPSYNEQFF.

This chain connects TRBV18 to TRBJ2-5; D uncertain. The germline gives CDR1 KGHSH, CDR2 LQKENI. This CDR3 contains 12 residues. V was pared by 1 base and J by 5 bases, with 5 bases between. The CDR3 loop is CASSPRAETQYF. CDR3 nucleotide sequence: TGTGCCAGCTCACCACGAGCCGAGACCCAGTACTTC.